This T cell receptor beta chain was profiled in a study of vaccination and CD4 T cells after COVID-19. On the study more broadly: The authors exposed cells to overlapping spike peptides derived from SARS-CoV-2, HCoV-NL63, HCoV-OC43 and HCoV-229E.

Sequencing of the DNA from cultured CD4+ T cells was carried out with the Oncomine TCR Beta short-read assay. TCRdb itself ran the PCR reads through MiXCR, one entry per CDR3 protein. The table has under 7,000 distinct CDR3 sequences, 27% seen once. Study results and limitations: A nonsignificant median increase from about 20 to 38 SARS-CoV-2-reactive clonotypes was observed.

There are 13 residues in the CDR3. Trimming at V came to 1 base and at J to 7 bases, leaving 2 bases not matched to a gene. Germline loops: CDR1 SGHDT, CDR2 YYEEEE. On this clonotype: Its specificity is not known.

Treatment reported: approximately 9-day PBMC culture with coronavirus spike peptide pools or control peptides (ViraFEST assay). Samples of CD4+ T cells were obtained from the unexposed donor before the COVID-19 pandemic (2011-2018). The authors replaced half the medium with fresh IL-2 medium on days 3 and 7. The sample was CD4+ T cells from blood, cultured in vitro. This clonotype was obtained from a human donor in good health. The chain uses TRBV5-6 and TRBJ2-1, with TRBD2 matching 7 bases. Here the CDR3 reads CASSLYGGNEQFF. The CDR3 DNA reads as TGTGCCAGCAGCTTGTACGGGGGGAATGAGCAGTTCTTC.